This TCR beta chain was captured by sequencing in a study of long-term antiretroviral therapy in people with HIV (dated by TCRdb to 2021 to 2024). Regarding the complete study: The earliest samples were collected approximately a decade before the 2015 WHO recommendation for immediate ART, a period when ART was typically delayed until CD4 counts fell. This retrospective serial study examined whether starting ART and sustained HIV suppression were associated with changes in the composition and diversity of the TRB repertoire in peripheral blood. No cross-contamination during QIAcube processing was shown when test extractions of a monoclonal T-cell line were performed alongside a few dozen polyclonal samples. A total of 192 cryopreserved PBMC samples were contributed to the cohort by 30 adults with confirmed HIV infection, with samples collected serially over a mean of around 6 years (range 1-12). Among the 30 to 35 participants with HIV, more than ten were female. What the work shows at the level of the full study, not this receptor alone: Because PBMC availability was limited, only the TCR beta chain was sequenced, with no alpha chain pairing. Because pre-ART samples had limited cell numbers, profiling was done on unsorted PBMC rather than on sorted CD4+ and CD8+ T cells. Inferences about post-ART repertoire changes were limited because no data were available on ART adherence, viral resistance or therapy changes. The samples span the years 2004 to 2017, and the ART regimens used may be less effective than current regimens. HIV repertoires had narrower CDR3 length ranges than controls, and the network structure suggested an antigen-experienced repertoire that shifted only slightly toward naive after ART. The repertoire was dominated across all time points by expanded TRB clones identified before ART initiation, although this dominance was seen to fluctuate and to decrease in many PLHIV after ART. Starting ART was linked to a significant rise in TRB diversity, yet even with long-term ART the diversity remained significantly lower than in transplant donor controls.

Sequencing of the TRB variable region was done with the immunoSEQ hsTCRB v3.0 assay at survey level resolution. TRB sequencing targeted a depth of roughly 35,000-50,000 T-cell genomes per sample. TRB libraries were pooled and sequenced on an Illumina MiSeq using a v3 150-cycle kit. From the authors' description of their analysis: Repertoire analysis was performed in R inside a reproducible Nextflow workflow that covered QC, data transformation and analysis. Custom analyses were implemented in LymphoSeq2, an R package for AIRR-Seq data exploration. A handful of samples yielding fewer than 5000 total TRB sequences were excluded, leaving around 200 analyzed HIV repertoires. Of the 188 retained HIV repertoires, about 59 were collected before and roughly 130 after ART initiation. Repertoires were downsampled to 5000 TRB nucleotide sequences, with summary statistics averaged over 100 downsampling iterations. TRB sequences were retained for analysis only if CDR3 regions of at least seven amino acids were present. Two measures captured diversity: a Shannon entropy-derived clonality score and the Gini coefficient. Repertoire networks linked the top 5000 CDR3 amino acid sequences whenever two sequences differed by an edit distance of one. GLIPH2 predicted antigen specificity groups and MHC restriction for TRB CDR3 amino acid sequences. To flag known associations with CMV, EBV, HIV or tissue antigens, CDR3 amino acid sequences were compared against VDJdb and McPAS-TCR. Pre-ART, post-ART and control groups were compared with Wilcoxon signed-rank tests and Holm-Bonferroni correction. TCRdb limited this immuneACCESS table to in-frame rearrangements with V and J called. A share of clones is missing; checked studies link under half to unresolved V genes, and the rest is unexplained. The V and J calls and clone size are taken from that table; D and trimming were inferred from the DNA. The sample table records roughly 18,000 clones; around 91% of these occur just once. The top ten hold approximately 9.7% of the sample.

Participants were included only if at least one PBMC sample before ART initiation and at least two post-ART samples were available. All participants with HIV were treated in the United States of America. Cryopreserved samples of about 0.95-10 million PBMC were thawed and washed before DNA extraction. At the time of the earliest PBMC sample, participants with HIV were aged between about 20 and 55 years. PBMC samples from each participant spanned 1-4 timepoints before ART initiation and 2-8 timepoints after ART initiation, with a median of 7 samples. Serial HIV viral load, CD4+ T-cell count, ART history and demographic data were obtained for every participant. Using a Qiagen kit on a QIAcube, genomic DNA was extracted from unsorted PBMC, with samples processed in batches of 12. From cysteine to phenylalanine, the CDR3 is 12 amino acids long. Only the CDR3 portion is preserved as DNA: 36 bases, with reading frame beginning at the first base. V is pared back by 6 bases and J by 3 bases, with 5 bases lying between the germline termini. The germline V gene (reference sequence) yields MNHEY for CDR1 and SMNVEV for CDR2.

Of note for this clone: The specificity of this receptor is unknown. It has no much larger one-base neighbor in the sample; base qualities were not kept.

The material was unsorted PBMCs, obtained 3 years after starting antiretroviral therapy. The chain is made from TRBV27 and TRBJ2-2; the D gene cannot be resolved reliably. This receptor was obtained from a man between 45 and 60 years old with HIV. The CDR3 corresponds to CASSQYTGELFF. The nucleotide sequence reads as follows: TGTGCCAGCAGCCAATACACCGGGGAGCTGTTTTTT.